This T cell receptor beta chain was recorded in a study of post-analysis software for immune sequencing data (dated by TCRdb to between 2015 and 2016). Turning to the overall study: Recorded disease courses included relapsing-remitting, secondary progressive and progressive-relapsing multiple sclerosis, with some patients lacking subtype annotation. The patient repertoires were compared against approximately ten previously published healthy control repertoires obtained from donors aged about 6 to 28 years. A subset of samples was prepared in parallel using single-end sample barcoding, then pooled and co-amplified after Illumina adapter ligation.

Libraries were prepared through PCR. For sequencing, an Illumina HiSeq 2500 was employed. Unique molecular identifiers were incorporated into TCR beta cDNA libraries to reduce PCR and sequencing biases. About 500,000 cDNA molecules were obtained for every 1 to 10 million input T cells, so each molecule roughly corresponded to one T cell. Patient libraries were prepared and sequenced with the same protocol used for the earlier healthy control dataset. Samples belonging to the same batch were prepared together, multiplexed and sequenced on a shared HiSeq lane. The authors' analysis ran thus. MIGEC handled the raw barcoded reads, throwing out single-read molecular identifier groups before consensus assembly and CDR3 extraction. Clonotype tables were post-analysed with VDJtools, and diversity was normalized by down-sampling all datasets to the smallest sample size. To correct batch-related cross-sample contamination, repertoire overlap clustering matched CDR3 amino acid sequences but not nucleotide sequences. Clones were called with MiXCR by TCRdb after fastp trimmed the public reads at Q25, and only in-frame beta chains were retained. Entries that share a CDR3 protein sequence are merged under the most common genes and DNA. These V and J calls are TCRdb output, not the study's own analysis. The sample table records hundreds of thousands of distinct CDR3 sequences; approximately 45% of these occur just once. 12% of the sample is in the top ten clones.

Sequences MDHEN (CDR1) and SYDVKM (CDR2) are obtained from the germline V gene. Compared with germline, V lacks 5 bases and J lacks 5 bases; bases without a gene match: 5. There are 14 amino acids in the CDR3, from cysteine to phenylalanine inclusive. Only CDR3 DNA remains: 42 bases, in frame from the first base. Study-level results and caveats: The multiple sclerosis patient group was slightly younger than the control group. Roughly 5 TRBV segments, including TRBV5-6, TRBV5-1 and TRBV20-1, were significantly more frequent in patients than controls. Direct clustering with F measure revealed strong co-clustering of samples prepared in the same batch, which led to a batch-effect correction. Significantly lower normalized Chao1 diversity was found in multiple sclerosis patients than in controls, suggesting substantial peripheral T-cell clonal expansion.

To demonstrate the VDJtools post-analysis software, the study profiled TCR beta repertoires from the peripheral blood of about 13 young patients with multiple sclerosis. Multiple sclerosis patients were children and adolescents aged about 6 to 17 years. Turning to this clonotype: Its antigen is not yet known. No per-base quality is available; no much larger clone lies one base away.

Sequencing used blood. The receptor was isolated from a girl between 5 and 17 years old with multiple sclerosis. This chain joins TRBV28 to TRBJ1-5; TRBD1 aligns with 8 central bases. The CDR3 in this case is CASSPGGVDQPQHF. The sequenced DNA: TGTGCCAGCAGTCCAGGGGGCGTCGATCAGCCCCAGCATTTT. The CDR3 plus the reference TRBV28 and TRBJ1-5 genes for the other parts give the full variable domain: DVKVTQSSRYLVKRTGEKVFLECVQDMDHENMFWYRQDPGLGLRLIYFSYDVKMKEKGDIPEGYSVSREKKERFSLILESASTNQTSMYLCASSPGGVDQPQHFGDGTRLSIL.